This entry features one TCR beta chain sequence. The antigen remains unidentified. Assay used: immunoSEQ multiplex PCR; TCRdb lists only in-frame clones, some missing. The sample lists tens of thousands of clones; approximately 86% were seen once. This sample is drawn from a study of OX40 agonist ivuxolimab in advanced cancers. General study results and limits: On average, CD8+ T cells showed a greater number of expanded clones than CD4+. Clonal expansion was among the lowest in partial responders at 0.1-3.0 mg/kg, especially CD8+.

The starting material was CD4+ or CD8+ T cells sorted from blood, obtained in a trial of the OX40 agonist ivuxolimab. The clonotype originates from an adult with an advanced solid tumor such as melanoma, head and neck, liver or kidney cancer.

The CDR3 nucleotides are TGTGCCAGCAGTTTGTCGGGGGGCCCAGATACGCAGTATTTT. Translating gives CASSLSGGPDTQYF. V and J are TRBV28 and TRBJ2-3; a weak D match, TRBD2 (7 bases). The CDR3 is 14 amino acids. The germline V gene encodes CDR1 MDHEN and CDR2 SYDVKM. Trimming cost V 3 bases and J 4 bases, with 11 bases left between them.